The clone carrying this T cell receptor beta chain was observed a few times. The CDR3 runs to 13 residues. The V end was cut by 6 bases, the J end by 5 bases, with 11 bases between. Germline CDR1 KGHSH, CDR2 LQKENI. These data originate in a study of blood T cell repertoires in COVID-19. Study at large: Acute and convalescent COVID-19 specimens originated in the United States, Italy and Spain. PBMCs, B-cell-depleted T cells, or T cells were the source of the cDNA or gDNA that made up the material.

Original methodology: Amplification of reference gene primers was used by the study to estimate nucleated cell counts. TCRdb's copy holds only in-frame clones and misses some; the assay was immunoSEQ multiplex PCR. Clone size and V and J calls were adopted from that table, with D and trimming inferred from the DNA. This sample has 250,000 to 350,000 clones, with approximately 89% found just once. V gene TRBV18 combines with J gene TRBJ1-5; D is unresolved. The clonotype originates from a woman in her forties or fifties who had recovered from COVID-19. Specimen: peripheral blood. This CDR3 reads CASSHDTDQPQHF. DNA of the CDR3: TGTGCCAGCTCCCACGACACGGATCAGCCCCAGCATTTT.